The 13 T cell receptor beta chains presented below share a single source sample, sequenced in a study of vaccination and CD4 T cells after COVID-19. Treatment meaning: roughly ten-day PBMC culture with coronavirus spike peptide pools or control peptides (ViraFEST assay). Scientists ran DNA taken from cultured CD4+ T cells through the Oncomine TCR Beta short-read assay for sequencing. TCRdb reanalysed the PCR reads using MiXCR and keeps one entry per CDR3 protein. This table has approximately 19,000 distinct CDR3 sequences, around half appearing once. Antigen specificity for these receptors is unknown. The source material was CD4+ T cells from blood, cultured in vitro. The origin of the receptors is a human donor who had recovered from COVID-19.

The chain couples TRBV7-8 to TRBJ1-4; tentatively, D is TRBD1 (6 bases). CDR1 and CDR2 (germline): SGHVS, FQNEAQ. V was cut by 5 bases and J by 10 bases, with 17 bases left in between. The CDR3 runs to 14 residues. DNA for the CDR3: TGTGCCAGCAGCCCTACAGGGACGAGGGGAAAACTGTTTTTT. Its protein product is CASSPTGTRGKLFF.

This clonotype has a handful of counts. The J gene is TRBJ2-1, the V gene TRBV20-1; D may be TRBD2 (6 bases). In germline, CDR1 is DFQATT, CDR2 SNEGSKA (reference sequence). This CDR3 contains 14 residues. Trimming removed 5 bases from V and 4 bases from J, with 15 bases in between. CDR3 DNA sequence: TGCAGTGCTCTCGACTCAGGAGGGTACAATGAGCAGTTCTTC. Translated, it gives CSALDSGGYNEQFF.

CDR3: CASSLSRGRETQYF. The CDR3 region has the DNA TGCGCCAGCAGCTTGAGCCGGGGGAGGGAGACCCAGTACTTC. The V gene is TRBV5-1, the J gene TRBJ2-5; D may be TRBD2 (6 bases). V lost 1 base and J lost 5, with 12 bases in between. CDR1 is SGHRS and CDR2 is YFSETQ in the germline V gene. This CDR3 region has 14 residues.

The chain carries TRBV2 and TRBJ1-5; tentative D call: TRBD1 (6 bases). The germline V and J ends were trimmed by 6 bases and 6 bases, with 15 bases remaining between them. CDR3 size: 14 residues. Germline loops: CDR1 SNHLY, CDR2 FYNNEI. CDR3 bases: TGTGCCAGCAGGGGGGGCAGTGGGGGTCAGCCCCAGCATTTT. Its protein product is CASRGGSGGQPQHF. The full variable domain, with the rest looked up from reference TRBV2 and TRBJ1-5, is EPEVTQTPSHQVTQMGQEVILRCVPISNHLYFYWYRQILGQKVEFLVSFYNNEISEKSEIFDDQFSVERPDGSNFTLKIRSTKLEDSAMYFCASRGGSGGQPQHFGDGTRLSIL.

The chain carries TRBV7-9 and TRBJ2-1, with D unresolved. CDR1 and CDR2 (germline): SEHNR, FQNEAQ (reference sequence). The CDR3 length is 15 residues. The ends were cut back, 4 bases at V and 13 bases at J, with 23 bases in the middle. The CDR3 region has the DNA TGTGCCAGCAGCTCCCTACGGTCATCCCTCTTCACCCAGTTCTTC. Translation gives CASSSLRSSLFTQFF.

The chain employs TRBV6-1 and TRBJ1-1; D is unclear. V shed 6 bases and J shed 4 bases, with 12 bases lying between them. From germline, CDR1 is MNHNS and CDR2 SASEGT. The CDR3 totals 13 residues. In nucleotides, the CDR3 is TGTGCCAGCAGAGTTCGGGTGAGCACTGAAGCTTTCTTT. The encoded protein is CASRVRVSTEAFF.

A word on this clonotype: One end of the junction fails to match germline, which may point to a read error. CDR3 loop: CASSLVGGTDTQYF. CDR3 bases: TGTGCTAGCAGCTTAGTGGGTGGCACAGATACGCAGTATTTT. The chain carries TRBV7-7 and TRBJ2-3; D gene unclear. The CDR3 is made up of 14 amino acids. Germline V gene lookup returns CDR1 SSHAT and CDR2 FNYEAQ (reference sequence).

The chain recombines TRBV6-1 with TRBJ2-7; 10 bases match TRBD1. Germline V lookup: CDR1 MNHNS, CDR2 SASEGT. CDR3 length equals 16 residues. J gave up 6 bases and V 5 bases, and 13 bases lay outside the gene matches. The CDR3 reads CASSTPGQGKGAEQYF. The CDR3 DNA reads TGTGCCAGCAGTACTCCGGGACAGGGGAAGGGGGCCGAGCAGTACTTC.

The chain recombines TRBV20-1 with TRBJ1-5; 10 positions agree with TRBD1. Germline trimming cut 1 base from V and 4 bases from J; bases unmatched to any gene: 4. CDR1 is DFQATT and CDR2 is SNEGSKA in the germline V gene (reference sequence). This CDR3 comprises 15 residues. The chain's CDR3 is CSARAGQGENQPQHF. As DNA, the CDR3 is TGCAGTGCTAGAGCCGGACAGGGGGAGAATCAGCCCCAGCATTTT.

The chain recombines TRBV6-1 with TRBJ1-1, with D tentatively TRBD1 (6 bases). CDR3 size: 15 residues. The V end lost 5 bases, the J end lost 4 bases, and 17 bases lay between the germline ends. Looked up from germline, CDR1 is MNHNS and CDR2 is SASEGT. CDR3 bases: TGTGCCAGCAGTCAACCGATGAGGGGGAGCACTGAAGCTTTCTTT. Protein sequence: CASSQPMRGSTEAFF.

The chain recombines TRBV7-2 with TRBJ2-7; no clear D gene. V shed 5 bases and J shed 2 bases, with 16 bases lying between them. The CDR3 spans 15 residues. CDR1 and CDR2 from the germline V gene are SGHTA and FQGNSA. The CDR3 bases are TGTGCCAGCAGCCTACACGGACCCCCCGCCTACGAGCAGTACTTC. It encodes CASSLHGPPAYEQYF. The variable domain in full, with the rest retrieved from reference TRBV7-2 and TRBJ2-7, is GAGVSQSPSNKVTEKGKDVELRCDPISGHTALYWYRQSLGQGLEFLIYFQGNSAPDKSGLPSDRFSAERTGGSVSTLTIQRTQQEDSAVYLCASSLHGPPAYEQYFGPGTRLTVT.

In its sample, this clonotype was seen a few times. The V gene is TRBV11-3, the J gene TRBJ2-7; 8 nucleotides match TRBD2. The CDR3 has 14 amino acids. With 3 bases clipped from V and 2 bases from J, the junction kept 3 bases outside the gene matches. Germline V gene lookup returns CDR1 SGHNT and CDR2 YENEEA. CDR3 bases: TGTGCCAGCAGCTTCGGCGGGAGGCCCTACGAGCAGTACTTC. This encodes CASSFGGRPYEQYF.

V gene TRBV19 combines with J gene TRBJ1-5, with 8 bases matching TRBD1. Germline V gene lookup returns CDR1 LNHDA and CDR2 SQIVND (reference sequence). The CDR3 is 18 amino acids. Trimming cost V 3 bases and J 6 bases; bases outside gene matches: 16. The CDR3 DNA follows: TGTGCCAGTAGTATGGACCCCCCCGGACAGGGAAGGAGTCAGCCCCAGCATTTT. Protein product: CASSMDPPGQGRSQPQHF.